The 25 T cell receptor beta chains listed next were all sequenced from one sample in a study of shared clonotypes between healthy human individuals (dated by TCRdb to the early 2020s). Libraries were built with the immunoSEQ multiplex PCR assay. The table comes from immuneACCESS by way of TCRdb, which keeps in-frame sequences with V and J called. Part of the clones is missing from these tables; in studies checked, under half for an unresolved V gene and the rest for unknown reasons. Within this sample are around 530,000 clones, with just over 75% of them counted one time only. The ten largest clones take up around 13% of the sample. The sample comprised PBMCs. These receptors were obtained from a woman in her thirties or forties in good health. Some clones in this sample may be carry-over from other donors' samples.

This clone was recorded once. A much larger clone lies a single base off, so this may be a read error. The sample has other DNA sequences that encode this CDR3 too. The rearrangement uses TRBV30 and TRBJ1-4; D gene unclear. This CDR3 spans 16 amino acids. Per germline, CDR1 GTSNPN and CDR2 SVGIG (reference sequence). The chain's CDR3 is CAWSVAAHATNEKLFF. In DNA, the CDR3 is TGTGCTTGGAGTGTAGCTGCCCACGCAACTAATGAAAAACTGTTTTTT.

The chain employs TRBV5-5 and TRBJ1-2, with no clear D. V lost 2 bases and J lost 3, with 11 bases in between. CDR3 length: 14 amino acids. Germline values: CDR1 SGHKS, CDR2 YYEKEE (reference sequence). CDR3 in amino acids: CASSFLTQYYGYTF. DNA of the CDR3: TGTGCCAGCAGCTTCCTCACGCAATACTATGGCTACACCTTC.

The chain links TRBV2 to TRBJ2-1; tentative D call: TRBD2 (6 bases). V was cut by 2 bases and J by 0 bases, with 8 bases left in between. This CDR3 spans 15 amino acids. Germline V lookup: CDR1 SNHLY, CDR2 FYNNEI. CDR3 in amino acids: CASSEIGGSYNEQFF. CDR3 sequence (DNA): TGTGCCAGCAGTGAAATCGGGGGCTCCTACAATGAGCAGTTCTTC.

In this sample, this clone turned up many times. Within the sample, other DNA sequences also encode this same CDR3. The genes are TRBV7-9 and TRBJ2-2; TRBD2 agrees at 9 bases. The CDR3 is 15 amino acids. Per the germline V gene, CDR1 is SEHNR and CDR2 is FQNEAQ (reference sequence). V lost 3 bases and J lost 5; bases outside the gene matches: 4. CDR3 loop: CASSLVAGGTGELFF. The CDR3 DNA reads TGTGCCAGCAGCTTGGTGGCGGGAGGGACCGGGGAGCTGTTTTTT. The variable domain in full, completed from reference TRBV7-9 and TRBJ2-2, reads DTGVSQNPRHKITKRGQNVTFRCDPISEHNRLYWYRQTLGQGPEFLTYFQNEAQLEKSRLLSDRFSAERPKGSFSTLEIQRTEQGDSAMYLCASSLVAGGTGELFFGEGSRLTVL.

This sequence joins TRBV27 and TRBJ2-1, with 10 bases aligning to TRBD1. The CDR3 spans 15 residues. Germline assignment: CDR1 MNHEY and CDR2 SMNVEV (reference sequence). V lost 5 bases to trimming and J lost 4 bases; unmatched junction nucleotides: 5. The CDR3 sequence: CASSHGTGDYNEQFF. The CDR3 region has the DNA TGTGCCAGCAGTCACGGGACAGGGGATTACAATGAGCAGTTCTTC.

CDR3 in amino acids: CAISGSRTSGEASYEQYF. The CDR3 bases are TGTGCCATCAGTGGGTCTAGGACTAGCGGGGAGGCCTCCTACGAGCAGTACTTC. The chain employs TRBV10-3 and TRBJ2-7; 12 nucleotides align to TRBD2. The CDR3 spans 18 residues. With 4 bases clipped from V and 0 bases from J, the junction kept 10 bases outside the gene matches. Germline V gene sequence: CDR1 ENHRY, CDR2 SYGVKD.

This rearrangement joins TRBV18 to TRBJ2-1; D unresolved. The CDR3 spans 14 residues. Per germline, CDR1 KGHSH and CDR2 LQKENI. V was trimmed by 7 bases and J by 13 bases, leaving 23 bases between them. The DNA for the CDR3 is TGTGCCAGCTTCTCGGTCCCCATGCGCTATATTCAGTTCTTC. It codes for CASFSVPMRYIQFF.

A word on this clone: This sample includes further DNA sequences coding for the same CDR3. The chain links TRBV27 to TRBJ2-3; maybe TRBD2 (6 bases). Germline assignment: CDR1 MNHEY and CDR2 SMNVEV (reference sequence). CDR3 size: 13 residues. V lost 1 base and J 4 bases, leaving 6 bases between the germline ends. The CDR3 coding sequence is TGTGCCAGCAGTTTATGGGGGGCAGATACGCAGTATTTT. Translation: CASSLWGADTQYF.

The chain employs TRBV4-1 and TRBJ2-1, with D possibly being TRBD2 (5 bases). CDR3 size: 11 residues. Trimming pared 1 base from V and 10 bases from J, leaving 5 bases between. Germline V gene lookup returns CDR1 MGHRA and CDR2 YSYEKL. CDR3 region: CASSQGGEQFF. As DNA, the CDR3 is TGCGCCAGCAGCCAAGGAGGGGAGCAGTTCTTC.

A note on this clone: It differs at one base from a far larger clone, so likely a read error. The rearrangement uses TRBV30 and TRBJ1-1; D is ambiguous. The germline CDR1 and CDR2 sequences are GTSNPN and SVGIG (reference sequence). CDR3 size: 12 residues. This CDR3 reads CAWRSENIEAFF. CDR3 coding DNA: TGTGCCTGGAGATCAGAGAACATTGAAGCTTTCTTT.

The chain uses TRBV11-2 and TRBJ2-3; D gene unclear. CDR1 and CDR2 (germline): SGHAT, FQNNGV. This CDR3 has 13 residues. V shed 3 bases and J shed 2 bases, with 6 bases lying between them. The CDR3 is CASSLVYTDTQYF. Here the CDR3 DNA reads TGTGCCAGCAGCTTGGTGTACACAGATACGCAGTATTTT.

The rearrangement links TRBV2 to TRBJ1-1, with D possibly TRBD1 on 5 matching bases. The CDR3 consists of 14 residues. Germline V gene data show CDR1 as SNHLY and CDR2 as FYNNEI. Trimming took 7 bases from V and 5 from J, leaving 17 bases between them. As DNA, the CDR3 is TGTGCCAGCATTACCTTCGGGGGGGGGACTGAAGCTTTCTTT. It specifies CASITFGGGTEAFF.

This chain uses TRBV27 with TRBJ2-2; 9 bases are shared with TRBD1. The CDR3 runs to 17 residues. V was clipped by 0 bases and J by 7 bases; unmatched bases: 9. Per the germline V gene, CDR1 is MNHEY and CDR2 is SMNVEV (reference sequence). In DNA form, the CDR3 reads TGTGCCAGCAGTTTATCCTCCGGGACAGGGATGGTCGGGGAGCTGTTTTTT. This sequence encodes CASSLSSGTGMVGELFF.

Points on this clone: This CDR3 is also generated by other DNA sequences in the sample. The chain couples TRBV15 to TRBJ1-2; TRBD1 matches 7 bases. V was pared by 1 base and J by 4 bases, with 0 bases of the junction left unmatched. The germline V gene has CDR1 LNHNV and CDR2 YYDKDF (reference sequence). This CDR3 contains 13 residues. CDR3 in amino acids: CATSRGQGYGYTF. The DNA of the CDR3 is TGTGCCACCAGCAGAGGACAGGGCTATGGCTACACCTTC. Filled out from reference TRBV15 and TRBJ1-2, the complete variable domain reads DAMVIQNPRYQVTQFGKPVTLSCSQTLNHNVMYWYQQKSSQAPKLLFHYYDKDFNNEADTPDNFQSRRPNTSFCFLDIRSPGLGDTAMYLCATSRGQGYGYTFGSGTRLTVV.

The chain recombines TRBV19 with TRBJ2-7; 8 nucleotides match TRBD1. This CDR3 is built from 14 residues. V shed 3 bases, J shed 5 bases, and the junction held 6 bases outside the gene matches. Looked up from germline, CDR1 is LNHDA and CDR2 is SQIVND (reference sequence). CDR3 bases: TGTGCCAGTAGTATCCTCCCACAGGGGGACGAGCAGTACTTC. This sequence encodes CASSILPQGDEQYF.

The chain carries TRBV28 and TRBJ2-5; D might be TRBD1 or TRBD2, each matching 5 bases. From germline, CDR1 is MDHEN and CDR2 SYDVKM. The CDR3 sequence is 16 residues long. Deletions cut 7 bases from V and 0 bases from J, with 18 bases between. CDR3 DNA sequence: TGTGCCAGCACCCCTCTCGGGGCAGTGTACCAAGAGACCCAGTACTTC. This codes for CASTPLGAVYQETQYF.

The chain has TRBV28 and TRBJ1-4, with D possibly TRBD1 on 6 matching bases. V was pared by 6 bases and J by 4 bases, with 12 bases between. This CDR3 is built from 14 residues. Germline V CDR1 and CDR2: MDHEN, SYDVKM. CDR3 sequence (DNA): TGTGCCAGCAGGCCGGGACAACTTAATGAAAAACTGTTTTTT. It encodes CASRPGQLNEKLFF.

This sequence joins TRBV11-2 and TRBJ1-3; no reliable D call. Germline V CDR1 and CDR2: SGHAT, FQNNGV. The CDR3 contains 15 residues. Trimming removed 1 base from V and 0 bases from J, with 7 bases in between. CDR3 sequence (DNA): TGTGCCAGCAGCTTAGGCAGCCACTCTGGAAACACCATATATTTT. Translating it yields CASSLGSHSGNTIYF.

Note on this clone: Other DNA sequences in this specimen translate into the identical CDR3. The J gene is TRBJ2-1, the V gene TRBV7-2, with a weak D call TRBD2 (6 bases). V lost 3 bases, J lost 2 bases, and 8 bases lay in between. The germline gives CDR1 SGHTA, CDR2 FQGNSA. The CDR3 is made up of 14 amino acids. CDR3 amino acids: CASSFSGTYNEQFF. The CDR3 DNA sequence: TGTGCCAGCAGCTTTAGCGGCACCTACAATGAGCAGTTCTTC.

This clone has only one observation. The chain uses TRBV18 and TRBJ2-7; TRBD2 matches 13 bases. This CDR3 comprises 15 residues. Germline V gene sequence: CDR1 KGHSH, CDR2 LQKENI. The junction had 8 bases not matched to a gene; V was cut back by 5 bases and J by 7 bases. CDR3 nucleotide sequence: TGTGCCAGCTCAACAGGACTAGCGGGAGAGAGTGAGCAGTACTTC. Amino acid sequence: CASSTGLAGESEQYF.

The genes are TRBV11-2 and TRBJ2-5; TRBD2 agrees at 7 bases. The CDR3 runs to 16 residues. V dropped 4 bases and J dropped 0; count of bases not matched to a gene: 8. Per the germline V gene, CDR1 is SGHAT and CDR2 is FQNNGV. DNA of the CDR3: TGTGCCAGCAGCTCGCCGGGGGGAACGTACCAAGAGACCCAGTACTTC. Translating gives CASSSPGGTYQETQYF.

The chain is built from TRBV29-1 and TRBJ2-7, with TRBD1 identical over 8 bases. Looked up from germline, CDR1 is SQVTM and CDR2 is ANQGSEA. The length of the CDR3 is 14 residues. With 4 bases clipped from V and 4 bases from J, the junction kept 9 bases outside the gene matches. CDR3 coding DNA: TGCAGCGTTGTGTCGGCAGGGGGCCGGTACGAGCAGTACTTC. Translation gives CSVVSAGGRYEQYF.

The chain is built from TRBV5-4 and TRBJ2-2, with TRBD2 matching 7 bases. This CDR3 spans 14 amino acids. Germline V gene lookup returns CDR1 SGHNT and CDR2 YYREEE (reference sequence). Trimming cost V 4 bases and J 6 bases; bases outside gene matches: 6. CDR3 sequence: CASSLITSAGELFF. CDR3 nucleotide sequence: TGTGCCAGCAGCCTAATTACTAGCGCCGGGGAGCTGTTTTTT.

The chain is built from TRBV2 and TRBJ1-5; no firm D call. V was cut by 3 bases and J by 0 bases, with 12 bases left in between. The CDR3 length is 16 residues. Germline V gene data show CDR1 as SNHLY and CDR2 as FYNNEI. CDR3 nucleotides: TGTGCCAGCAGTGACAGGAACTCTTATAGCAATCAGCCCCAGCATTTT. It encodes CASSDRNSYSNQPQHF.

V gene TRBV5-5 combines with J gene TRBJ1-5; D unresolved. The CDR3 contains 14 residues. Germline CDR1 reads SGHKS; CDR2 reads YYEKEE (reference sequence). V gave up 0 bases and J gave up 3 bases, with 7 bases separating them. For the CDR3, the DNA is TGTGCCAGCAGCTTGGGACAACCCAATCAGCCCCAGCATTTT. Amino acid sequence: CASSLGQPNQPQHF.